Listed below are T cell receptor beta chains from one sample, sequenced in a study of CD8 T cells in Susac syndrome. TCRdb independently ran MiXCR on the immunoSEQ multiplex PCR reads; one entry per CDR3 protein. The sample shows hundreds of thousands of distinct CDR3 sequences, 95% of them seen only once. Sequencing was performed on CD4+ T cells from PBMCs. The receptors here all came from a human donor with multiple sclerosis. Each CDR3 is given with its conserved first and last residue. The D gene is left open where the match is weak. Some rows mark clone size as missing; the rest say once, few, many or name a class of expanded clone.

j_call v_call d_call clone_size cdr3_nt cdr3_aa
TRBJ1-2 TRBV7-9 - - TGTGCCAGCAGCCCCACTAACTATGGCTACACCTTC CASSPTNYGYTF
TRBJ1-5 TRBV20-1 - once TGCAGTGCCCGCCGGGACATCAATCAGCCCCAGCATTTT CSARRDINQPQHF
TRBJ2-1 TRBV24-1 - - TGTGCCACCGGAGGAAGGAGGGGGCATTACAATGAGCAGTTCTTC CATGGRRGHYNEQFF
TRBJ2-6 TRBV30 - - TGTGCCTGGGGGCTAGGTTCTGGGGCCAACGTCCTGACTTTC CAWGLGSGANVLTF
TRBJ1-4 TRBV20-1 TRBD1 - TGCAGTGCTCCTCCCCGGGACAGGGGTGTAAAACTGTTTTTT CSAPPRDRGVKLFF
TRBJ1-2 TRBV12-3/TRBV12-4 - - TGTGCCAGCAAGCAGCTACTAGGCTACACCTTC CASKQLLGYTF
TRBJ2-1 TRBV29-1 - - TGCAGCGGCCTACATAGCAATGAGCAGTTCTTC CSGLHSNEQFF
TRBJ2-3 TRBV7-2 TRBD2 - TGTGCCAGCAGCCCGGGACTAGCGGGAGGCGGAGATACGCAGTATTTT CASSPGLAGGGDTQYF
TRBJ2-3 TRBV4-1 TRBD2 - TGCGCCAGCAGCCAAGTCCGCTTAGCGGGAGGAGGCGATACGCAGTATTTT CASSQVRLAGGGDTQYF
TRBJ2-2 TRBV7-2 TRBD2 - TGTGCCAGCAGCTCTAGCGGGGGGAACACCGGGGAGCTGTTTTTT CASSSSGGNTGELFF
TRBJ1-2 TRBV7-9 - - TGTGCCAGCAGCTTGGCGAGGCACGACTATGGCTACACCTTC CASSLARHDYGYTF
TRBJ2-1 TRBV12-3/TRBV12-4 TRBD2 - TGTGCCAGCAGTGGCGAGCGGGGCCGGGCGGACGATGAGCAGTTCTTC CASSGERGRADDEQFF
TRBJ1-1 TRBV7-9 - - TGTGCCAGCAGACCGGACAGAACTACGATGAACACTGAAGCTTTCTTT CASRPDRTTMNTEAFF
TRBJ2-5 TRBV11-2 - - TGTGCCAGCAGCTTAGGCGGGGCTCCAAACCAAGAGACCCAGTACTTC CASSLGGAPNQETQYF
TRBJ1-1 TRBV20-1 TRBD1 - TGCAGTGCTCCGGGACAGGGGGCGAATGAAGCTTTCTTT CSAPGQGANEAFF
TRBJ2-2 TRBV7-3 TRBD1 - TGTGCCAGCAGCCTCACGGGACAGGACACCGGGGAGCTGTTTTTT CASSLTGQDTGELFF
TRBJ1-5 TRBV25-1 - - TGTGCCAGCAGTGATAACAGGGTCAATCAGCCCCAGCATTTT CASSDNRVNQPQHF
TRBJ2-5 TRBV5-1 TRBD1 - TGCGCCAGTTCCCGGGACAGGGCACAAGAGACCCAGTACTTC CASSRDRAQETQYF
TRBJ2-3 TRBV2 - - TGTGCCAGCAGTGAAGTTAATGCCCCCACAGATACGCAGTATTTT CASSEVNAPTDTQYF
TRBJ1-2 TRBV6-6 - once TGTGCCACCCGCTTTGATCCTAACTATGGCTACACCTTC CATRFDPNYGYTF
TRBJ2-5 TRBV29-1 - - TGCAGCTCCTGGGGTGGGGAGACCCAGTACTTC CSSWGGETQYF
TRBJ2-7 TRBV2 - once TGTGCCAGCAGTGTTACAACTCTCGAGCAGTACTTC CASSVTTLEQYF
TRBJ1-5 TRBV25-1 - - TGTGCCAGCAATACGAATCTGCGTCTTAATCAGCCCCAGCATTTT CASNTNLRLNQPQHF
TRBJ2-7 TRBV20-1 TRBD1 - TGCAGTGTGGGCGGGACAGGGGTCATCTACGAGCAGTACTTC CSVGGTGVIYEQYF
TRBJ2-3 TRBV20-1 - - TGCAGTGCTAGTCTGCTAGCTCGGGCAGATACGCAGTATTTT CSASLLARADTQYF
TRBJ2-3 TRBV24-1 TRBD1 - TGTGCCACCAGTGATCAAACAGGGGGGTCGCAGTATTTT CATSDQTGGSQYF
TRBJ2-5 TRBV5-4 - once TGTGCCAGCGGGACGATCGGACAGACAGAGACCCAGTACTTC CASGTIGQTETQYF
TRBJ2-1 TRBV5-4 - - TGTGCCAGCAGCCCTCCGGGGGTTGGTCCCTACAATGAGCAGTTCTTC CASSPPGVGPYNEQFF
TRBJ1-1 TRBV2 - - TGTGCCAGCATGAGGAACACTGAAGCTTTCTTT CASMRNTEAFF
TRBJ2-1 TRBV5-1 - - TGCGCCACAAAAGTGGACAATGAGCAGTTCTTC CATKVDNEQFF
TRBJ1-1 TRBV5-6 TRBD1 - TGTGCCAGCAGCTTGGTACAGGGGACTGAAGCTTTCTTT CASSLVQGTEAFF
TRBJ2-3 TRBV11-2 - - TGTGCCAGCAGCTTAAACAGGGGCACAGATACGCAGTATTTT CASSLNRGTDTQYF
TRBJ1-1 TRBV29-1 - - TGCAGCGTTGAACAGGGGACGTTTACTGAAGTTTTCTTT CSVEQGTFTEVFF
TRBJ1-5 TRBV7-2 - - TGTGCCAGCAGCTTAGTCGGGCAGAAACAGCCCCAGCATTTT CASSLVGQKQPQHF
TRBJ2-5 TRBV11-2 - - TGTGCCAGCAGCCCCACAGGCGGTGAGACCCAGTACTTC CASSPTGGETQYF
TRBJ2-5 TRBV7-2 TRBD1 - TGTGCCAGCAGCGGATCGGGACAGGGTTACGAGACCCAGTACTTC CASSGSGQGYETQYF
TRBJ1-2 TRBV15 TRBD1 - TGTGCCACCAGCAGAGCTCGGACAGGGTATGGCTACACCTTC CATSRARTGYGYTF
TRBJ1-6 TRBV14 - - TGTGCCAGCAGCCAAGACTCTTCACCCCTCCACTTT CASSQDSSPLHF
TRBJ2-1 TRBV15 TRBD2 - TGTGCCACCAGCAGATCCGGGACTAGCTTCAATGAGCAGTTCTTC CATSRSGTSFNEQFF
TRBJ1-2 TRBV2 - - TGTGCCAGCAGTAAACAGTGGGTCTACACCTTC CASSKQWVYTF
TRBJ2-1 TRBV7-9 - - TGTGCCAGCAGCTTATGGGCAGGTGAGGGTGATGAGCAGTTCTTC CASSLWAGEGDEQFF
TRBJ1-2 TRBV18 - - TGTGCCAGCTCACCAGGGAGGGGAAACTATGGCTACACCTTC CASSPGRGNYGYTF
TRBJ1-1 TRBV29-1 - - TGCAGCGTTGTAATGTGGGGGGGAGAATCTGAAGCTTTCTTT CSVVMWGGESEAFF
TRBJ1-2 TRBV29-1 - - TGCAGCGTTGAAGAAGGTTTTAGGGGCGGCTATGGCTACACCTTC CSVEEGFRGGYGYTF
TRBJ2-5 TRBV6-5 - - TGTGCCAGCAGGAGGACGGTTCAGGAGACCCAGTACTTC CASRRTVQETQYF
TRBJ1-5 TRBV12-3/TRBV12-4 - - TGTGCCAGCAGTTTAGAACGGGGAGAAAATCAGCCCCAGCATTTT CASSLERGENQPQHF
TRBJ2-3 TRBV20-1 TRBD2 - TGCAGTGCTTTACGCGGGGGGACCACAGATACGCAGTATTTT CSALRGGTTDTQYF
TRBJ1-1 TRBV19 - - TGTGCCAGTAGTATCGGACCGGGGGACACTGAAGCTTTCTTT CASSIGPGDTEAFF
TRBJ2-7 TRBV27 TRBD2 - TGTGCCAGCAGTTTACGGGAGGGCCCTTACGAGCAGTACTTC CASSLREGPYEQYF
TRBJ1-1 TRBV6-2/TRBV6-3 - - TGTGCCAGCAGTTACTCCCCCGGGGGTACTGAAGCTTTCTTT CASSYSPGGTEAFF
TRBJ2-7 TRBV29-1 - once TGCAGCGTTCGGGACTCGCGCTACGAGCAGTACTTC CSVRDSRYEQYF